This T cell receptor (beta chain) was recovered during a study of shared clonotypes between healthy human individuals. All donors were healthy HIV-negative adults lacking recent acute infections or vaccinations. Partitioning of CD4+ cells yielded a CD45RA+ naive subset and a CD45RA-negative memory subset. As concerns this clone: What it recognizes is unknown.

Per the study methods: Because ImmunoSEQ provided only junction sequences with no quality scores, the filtering differed. This table comes from immunoSEQ multiplex PCR, and its TCRdb copy is limited to in-frame clones, with some not included. The D gene and trimming were derived from the DNA, and the V and J assignments and clone size from that table. The repertoire includes around 750,000 clones, over 65% of them detected once, and approximately 1.6% sits in the top ten. Study outcomes and limitations: Some clonotypes were shared by all four sorted-subset donors, while others were not shared. The non-shared ones had lower generation probabilities than the shared ones.

The CDR3 has 14 amino acids. Germline V CDR1 and CDR2: SQVTM, ANQGSEA. Trimming shortened V by 6 bases and J by 0 bases, and 9 bases separated the two germline ends. The sequence came from a woman in her thirties in good health. This chain connects TRBV29-1 to TRBJ2-6, with D hard to call. The sample comprised memory CD4+ T cells sorted from blood. Noted subset: CD45RA-negative fraction. The CDR3 DNA is TGCAGCGTAGAAAAAAGCTCTGGGGCCAACGTCCTGACTTTC. Protein product: CSVEKSSGANVLTF.